The 22 T cell receptor beta chains listed next were all sequenced from one sample in a study of response to subunit inactivated influenza vaccine. Each CDR3 protein is one row after TCRdb ran MiXCR on the RT-PCR reads. The sample contains about 540,000 distinct CDR3 sequences, around 15% of which appear only once. This specimen consisted of PBMCs from blood, obtained approximately 13 days after vaccination. The receptors stem from a man in his fifties who received an inactivated influenza vaccine.

V and J are TRBV24-1 and TRBJ2-7; D uncertain. CDR3 length: 11 residues. Germline CDR1 reads KGHDR; CDR2 reads SFDVKD. V lost 0 bases and J lost 7, with 3 bases in between. CDR3 protein: CATSDLREQYF. The CDR3 DNA follows: TGTGCCACCAGTGATTTGCGAGAGCAGTACTTC.

This clonotype was detected many times. The chain recombines TRBV7-9 with TRBJ2-2; D unresolved. Deletions cut 5 bases from V and 2 bases from J, with 9 bases between. Germline CDR1 reads SEHNR; CDR2 reads FQNEAQ (reference sequence). This CDR3 comprises 14 residues. The CDR3 spells CASSTDRNTGELFF. CDR3 in DNA: TGTGCCAGCAGCACCGACCGAAACACCGGGGAGCTGTTTTTT.

This clonotype was found a few times. The CDR3 region has the DNA TGTGCCAGCAGCCAAGCTAGGTTACTAAACACCGGGGAGCTGTTTTTT. It encodes CASSQARLLNTGELFF. The genes are TRBV3-1 and TRBJ2-2; the D is unclear. Germline V gene data show CDR1 as LGHDT and CDR2 as YNNKEL (reference sequence). Trimming took off 1 base at V and 2 bases at J, with 11 bases between the two ends. The CDR3 totals 16 residues.

V is TRBV10-3 and J is TRBJ1-4, with TRBD1 as a possible D gene (6 bases). V was cut by 4 bases and J by 8 bases, with 11 bases left in between. Germline V gene lookup returns CDR1 ENHRY and CDR2 SYGVKD. The CDR3 runs 13 residues. In nucleotides, the CDR3 is TGTGCCATCAGTGGGGGGCAAAGGGAAAAACTGTTTTTT. As protein: CAISGGQREKLFF.

This rearrangement joins TRBV7-9 to TRBJ2-7; 7 nucleotides align to TRBD2. The germline V gene has CDR1 SEHNR and CDR2 FQNEAQ (reference sequence). V lost 1 base to trimming and J lost 1 base; unmatched junction nucleotides: 7. The CDR3 contains 16 residues. The CDR3: CASSLGAGDGSYEQYF. The CDR3 region has the DNA TGTGCCAGCAGCTTAGGCGCGGGGGACGGTTCCTACGAGCAGTACTTC.

This clonotype has just a few counts. V is TRBV4-2 and J is TRBJ2-3; 8 bases agree with TRBD2. Germline CDR1 LGHNA, CDR2 YNFKEQ. V trimming: 5 bases; J trimming: 2 bases; junction bases outside the gene matches: 6. The length of the CDR3 is 15 residues. The CDR3 bases are TGTGCCAGCAGCTCGCCTAGCGGGCTCACAGATACGCAGTATTTT. It is translated as CASSSPSGLTDTQYF.

The genes are TRBV7-9 and TRBJ2-1, with TRBD1 as a possible D gene (6 bases). The CDR3 consists of 13 residues. Germline V CDR1 and CDR2: SEHNR, FQNEAQ (reference sequence). Between the trimmed V and J ends, which lost 8 bases and 4 bases, there was a span of 12 bases. The CDR3 DNA sequence: TGTGCCAGCGTTGGGACACGGTACAATGAGCAGTTCTTC. Amino acids: CASVGTRYNEQFF.

The chain employs TRBV4-1 and TRBJ2-7; a weak D match, TRBD2 (6 bases). The CDR3 runs 14 residues. CDR1 is MGHRA, CDR2 YSYEKL, per germline. The V end was cut by 1 base, the J end by 1 base, with 8 bases between. The DNA for the CDR3 is TGCGCCAGCAGCCAAGGTCGGGGGTCCTACGAGCAGTACTTC. It yields the protein CASSQGRGSYEQYF.

This clonotype was counted a few times. This chain joins TRBV12-3 or TRBV12-4 and TRBJ2-5, with 10 bases that match TRBD2. There are 16 residues in the CDR3. Losses at the gene ends were 1 base for V and 1 base for J; bases not matched to a gene: 3. This CDR3 is CASSLVLAGTQETQYF. The CDR3, as DNA: TGTGCCAGCAGTTTAGTACTAGCGGGGACCCAAGAGACCCAGTACTTC.

The sample holds many counts of this clonotype. The rearrangement uses TRBV7-9 and TRBJ2-1, with 12 bases fitting TRBD2. This CDR3 spans 15 amino acids. The trim removed 6 bases at V and 8 bases at J, leaving 8 bases unmatched. Germline CDR1 and CDR2: SEHNR and FQNEAQ (reference sequence). CDR3 in DNA: TGTGCCAGCAGTTACGGACTAGCGGGACGATATGAGCAGTTCTTC. Its protein is CASSYGLAGRYEQFF.

This clonotype was seen more than once but under ten times. The rearrangement uses TRBV20-1 and TRBJ2-7, with 9 bases lining up with TRBD2. The J segment lost 2 bases and the V segment lost 2 bases, leaving 4 bases of the junction unmatched. The germline gives CDR1 DFQATT, CDR2 SNEGSKA (reference sequence). This CDR3 contains 14 residues. The CDR3 is CSARLSGSTYEQYF. CDR3 DNA sequence: TGCAGTGCTAGACTTAGCGGGAGTACCTACGAGCAGTACTTC.

This clonotype occurred a few times. This sequence joins TRBV29-1 and TRBJ2-3; TRBD1 matches at 11 bases. There are 14 residues in the CDR3. V dropped 6 bases and J dropped 8; count of bases not matched to a gene: 10. CDR1 is SQVTM, CDR2 ANQGSEA, per germline. The CDR3 here is CSVGGDRGDGTQYF. The CDR3 nucleotides read TGCAGCGTGGGGGGGGACAGGGGGGACGGTACGCAGTATTTT.

This clonotype has a count of ten or more. The chain employs TRBV28 and TRBJ2-5; maybe TRBD1 (5 bases). Germline V lookup: CDR1 MDHEN, CDR2 SYDVKM. V was cut by 1 base and J by 4 bases, with 13 bases left in between. The length of the CDR3 is 15 residues. The CDR3 reads CASSLSSAGPETQYF. CDR3 DNA sequence: TGTGCCAGCAGTTTATCTTCTGCAGGGCCAGAGACCCAGTACTTC.

This clonotype was counted many times. The V gene is TRBV7-8, the J gene TRBJ1-1; D is uncertain. The ends were cut back, 0 bases at V and 5 bases at J, with 13 bases in the middle. The CDR3 contains 15 residues. Germline loops: CDR1 SGHVS, CDR2 FQNEAQ. The CDR3 region is CASSLAQRGPTEAFF. CDR3 coding DNA: TGTGCCAGCAGCTTAGCTCAGCGCGGACCGACTGAAGCTTTCTTT.

This clonotype was recorded at least ten times. The rearrangement joins TRBV3-1 to TRBJ2-1, with 9 bases lining up with TRBD2. V trimming: 1 base; J trimming: 0 bases; junction bases outside the gene matches: 4. Germline V lookup: CDR1 LGHDT, CDR2 YNNKEL (reference sequence). This CDR3 region has 17 residues. CDR3 DNA: TGTGCCAGCAGCCAAGGACTAGCGGCTAGCTCCTACAATGAGCAGTTCTTC. It translates to CASSQGLAASSYNEQFF.

This clonotype turned up a few times. The V gene is TRBV29-1, the J gene TRBJ1-3; the D is unclear. The CDR3 runs to 11 residues. Germline V gene data show CDR1 as SQVTM and CDR2 as ANQGSEA. In DNA form, the CDR3 reads TGCACCGGGGTCTCTGGAAACACCATATATTTT. It specifies CTGVSGNTIYF.

This clonotype was observed a handful of times. J is TRBJ2-3 and V is TRBV6-5; D tentatively fits TRBD1 or TRBD2 (5 bases each). V was cut by 6 bases and J by 4 bases, with 17 bases left in between. The CDR3 totals 15 residues. Germline values: CDR1 MNHEY, CDR2 SVGAGI. CDR3 in amino acids: CASRVGRRTSDTQYF. CDR3 DNA: TGTGCCAGCAGGGTGGGACGACGGACCTCAGATACGCAGTATTTT.

This chain joins TRBV29-1 and TRBJ1-1, with D tentatively TRBD1 (6 bases). Per the germline V gene, CDR1 is SQVTM and CDR2 is ANQGSEA. V lost 7 bases and J lost 1, with 10 bases in between. The CDR3 loop spans 12 amino acids. CDR3 coding DNA: TGCAGCGGTGGACAGACGAACACTGAAGCTTTCTTT. It specifies CSGGQTNTEAFF.

This clonotype has just a few counts. The chain uses TRBV20-1 and TRBJ1-2, with TRBD1 identical over 8 bases. Germline V gives CDR1 DFQATT, CDR2 SNEGSKA (reference sequence). The V and J ends lost 1 base and 7 bases, in that order; junction bases with no gene match: 5. This CDR3 comprises 13 residues. CDR3 coding DNA: TGCAGTGCTAGAGCAATAACAGGGGGTGGCTACACCTTC. Translation gives CSARAITGGGYTF.

In this sample, this clonotype turned up a few times. The chain joins TRBV5-1 to TRBJ2-1; TRBD2 matches at 9 bases. This CDR3 spans 16 amino acids. CDR1 and CDR2 (germline): SGHRS, YFSETQ. The junction had 11 bases not matched to a gene; V was cut back by 1 base and J by 9 bases. The CDR3 here is CASSLLVSGGLVEQFF. CDR3 nucleotides: TGCGCCAGCAGCTTGCTGGTTAGCGGGGGCTTAGTTGAGCAGTTCTTC.

The chain has TRBV10-3 and TRBJ2-5, with D uncertain. The CDR3 extends over 13 amino acids. Trimming removed 6 bases at V and 5 bases at J, with 13 bases between. Germline V gene sequence: CDR1 ENHRY, CDR2 SYGVKD. The CDR3 sequence is CAISQNVGETQYF. The CDR3 region has the DNA TGTGCCATCAGCCAGAACGTGGGGGAGACCCAGTACTTC.

Only a few counts were recorded for this clonotype. J is TRBJ2-1 and V is TRBV12-3 or TRBV12-4; 8 bases are shared with TRBD2. This CDR3 spans 15 amino acids. The V and J ends lost 5 bases and 7 bases, in that order; junction bases with no gene match: 10. In DNA form, the CDR3 reads TGTGCCAGCAGTCCGGGGGGGGCTAGCAAGAATGAGCAGTTCTTC. This encodes CASSPGGASKNEQFF.